This T cell receptor (beta chain) was obtained from a study of blood T cell repertoires in COVID-19. Sequencing used immunoSEQ multiplex PCR; TCRdb keeps in-frame clones, though not all of them. The table has 68,000 or so clones, 90% seen once. The CDR3 totals 13 residues. Per the germline V gene, CDR1 is SGHTA and CDR2 is FQGNSA. V lost 3 bases, J lost 2 bases, and 7 bases lay in between. The chain carries TRBV7-2 and TRBJ2-5; D gene ambiguous. The source is a man aged 50 to 60 with COVID-19, enrolled during active disease. Sequencing was performed on peripheral blood. The DNA for the CDR3 is TGTGCCAGCAGCTTCAACAGACAAGAGACCCAGTACTTC. This sequence encodes CASSFNRQETQYF.